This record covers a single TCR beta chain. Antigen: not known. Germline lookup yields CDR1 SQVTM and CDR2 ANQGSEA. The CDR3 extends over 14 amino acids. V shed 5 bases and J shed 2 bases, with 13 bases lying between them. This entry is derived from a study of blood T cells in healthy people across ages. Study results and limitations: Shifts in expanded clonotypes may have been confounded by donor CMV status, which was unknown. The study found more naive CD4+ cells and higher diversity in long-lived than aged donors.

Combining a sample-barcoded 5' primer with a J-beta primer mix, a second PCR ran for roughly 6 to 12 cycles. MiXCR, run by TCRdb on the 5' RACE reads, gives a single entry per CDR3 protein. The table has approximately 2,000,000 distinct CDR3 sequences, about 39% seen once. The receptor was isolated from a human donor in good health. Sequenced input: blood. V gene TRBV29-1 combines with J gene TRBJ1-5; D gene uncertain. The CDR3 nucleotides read TGCAGCGTTCGCAACGGGGTGGGCAATCAGCCCCAGCATTTT. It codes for CSVRNGVGNQPQHF.